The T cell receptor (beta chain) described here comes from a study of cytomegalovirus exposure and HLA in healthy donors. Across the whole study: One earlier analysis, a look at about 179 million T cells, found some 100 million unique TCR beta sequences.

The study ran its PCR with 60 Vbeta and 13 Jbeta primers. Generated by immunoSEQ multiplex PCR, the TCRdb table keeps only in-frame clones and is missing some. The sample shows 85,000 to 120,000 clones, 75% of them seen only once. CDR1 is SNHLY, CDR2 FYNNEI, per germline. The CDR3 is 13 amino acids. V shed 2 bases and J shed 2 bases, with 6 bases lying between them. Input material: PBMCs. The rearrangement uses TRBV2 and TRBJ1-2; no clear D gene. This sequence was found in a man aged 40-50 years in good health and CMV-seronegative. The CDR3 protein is CASSEKQNYGYTF. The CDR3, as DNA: TGTGCCAGCAGTGAAAAACAGAACTATGGCTACACCTTC.